A selection of T cell receptor beta chains follows, all from one sample in a study of shared T cell receptors in the human thymus. Assay used: immunoSEQ multiplex PCR; TCRdb lists only in-frame clones, some missing. This sample has approximately 400,000 clones, with over 90% found just once. The material sequenced was thymocytes. Receptors originate from a human donor. CDR3s include the opening cysteine and the closing phenylalanine or tryptophan. The D gene is left open where the match is weak. Clone size is shown for a subset of rows, as once, few, many or a class of expanded clone.

CASSAPRGRELPRNEQFF	TGTGCCAGCAGCGCCCCGAGGGGGCGGGAGTTGCCCCGGAATGAGCAGTTCTTC	-	-	TRBV7-8	TRBJ2-1
CATSKARLAGTDTQYF	TGTGCCACCAGCAAGGCAAGACTAGCGGGCACAGATACGCAGTATTTT	-	TRBD2	TRBV15	TRBJ2-3
CASSLDRTSGREVGELFF	TGTGCCAGCAGCTTGGATCGGACTAGCGGGAGGGAGGTCGGGGAGCTGTTTTTT	-	TRBD2	TRBV5-4	TRBJ2-2
CASSSTKLPYEQYF	TGTGCCAGCAGTTCGACAAAACTCCCCTACGAGCAGTACTTC	-	-	TRBV28	TRBJ2-7
CASMVGVGTGELFF	TGTGCCAGTATGGTGGGGGTTGGCACCGGGGAGCTGTTTTTT	-	-	TRBV19	TRBJ2-2
CATSAGEEGETQYF	TGTGCCACCTCAGCGGGAGAGGAGGGAGAGACCCAGTACTTC	-	TRBD2	TRBV7-2	TRBJ2-5
CASSFAGFLSGANYGYTF	TGTGCCAGCAGTTTCGCCGGGTTTTTGTCCGGGGCAAACTATGGCTACACCTTC	-	-	TRBV28	TRBJ1-2
CASSQETPGKGYEQYF	TGCGCCAGCAGCCAAGAGACCCCGGGGAAAGGCTACGAGCAGTACTTC	-	-	TRBV4-3	TRBJ2-7
CASSLSPPWGEGLETQYF	TGTGCCAGCAGTTTATCTCCTCCGTGGGGGGAGGGCCTGGAGACCCAGTACTTC	-	TRBD2	TRBV27	TRBJ2-5
CASSHSRTGRFLFMNTEAFF	TGTGCCAGCAGCCACTCCCGGACAGGGAGGTTTCTGTTTATGAACACTGAAGCTTTCTTT	-	TRBD1	TRBV2	TRBJ1-1
CASSGWASGPPGGETQYF	TGTGCCAGCAGCGGGTGGGCTAGCGGTCCCCCAGGGGGAGAGACCCAGTACTTC	-	-	TRBV9	TRBJ2-5
CSVKGTDGTGELFF	TGCAGCGTTAAAGGGACAGACGGCACCGGGGAGCTGTTTTTT	-	TRBD1	TRBV29-1	TRBJ2-2
CASSPLALVEKLFF	TGTGCCAGCAGCCCGCTGGCCCTAGTAGAAAAACTGTTTTTT	once	-	TRBV11-2	TRBJ1-4
CAINPGTVSRYEQYF	TGTGCCATCAATCCCGGGACAGTAAGTCGCTACGAGCAGTACTTC	-	TRBD1	TRBV10-3	TRBJ2-7